These 6 T cell receptor beta chains share one sample of origin, sequenced in a study of blood T cells in healthy people across ages. It was with a sample-barcoded 5' primer and a J-beta primer mix that a second PCR of roughly 6 to 12 cycles was run. TCRdb independently ran MiXCR on the 5' RACE reads; one entry per CDR3 protein. The table includes about 780,000 distinct CDR3 sequences, approximately 59% detected once. Input material: blood. These receptor sequences come from a man aged 25 to 40 in good health.

The rearrangement joins TRBV4-1 to TRBJ2-6; the D is unclear. The CDR3 length is 16 residues. The germline V and J ends were trimmed by 0 bases and 2 bases, with 8 bases remaining between them. Germline V gene lookup returns CDR1 MGHRA and CDR2 YSYEKL. The CDR3 loop reads CASSQEPTTGANVLTF. The CDR3 bases are TGCGCCAGCAGCCAAGAACCCACGACTGGGGCCAACGTCCTGACTTTC.

A few counts support this clonotype. The rearrangement links TRBV4-3 to TRBJ2-1, with D perhaps TRBD2 (5 bases). The CDR3 is 13 residues long. Per the germline V gene, CDR1 is LGHNA and CDR2 is YSLEER. The germline V and J ends were trimmed by 1 base and 9 bases, with 10 bases remaining between them. CDR3 sequence: CASSQGVRGEQFF. CDR3 coding DNA: TGCGCCAGCAGCCAAGGGGTTCGGGGTGAGCAGTTCTTC.

The chain employs TRBV6-2 or TRBV6-3 and TRBJ2-7, with D possibly matching TRBD1 (6 bases). The germline V gene has CDR1 MNHEY and CDR2 SVGEGT. Trimming left V 2 bases short and J 1 base short, with 18 bases between. CDR3 size: 17 residues. The CDR3 here is CASSYPGLLDRSYEQYF. The CDR3 DNA is TGTGCCAGCAGTTACCCCGGACTTCTGGACAGATCCTACGAGCAGTACTTC.

As concerns this clonotype: A read error may explain this, as a much larger clone is one base away. The rearrangement uses TRBV10-3 and TRBJ2-1; D might be TRBD1 (6 bases). Germline CDR1 is ENHRY and CDR2 is SYGVKD. The CDR3 runs 12 residues. V lost 10 bases, J lost 13 bases, and 20 bases lay in between. The CDR3 protein is CATKDREETQFF. The DNA of the CDR3 is TGTGCCACCAAGGACAGAGAAGAGACCCAGTTCTTC.

There are a few counts of this clonotype. The chain is built from TRBV3-1 and TRBJ2-1; D is unresolved. V was trimmed by 4 bases and J by 4 bases, leaving 11 bases between them. The CDR3 runs to 14 residues. Germline CDR1 is LGHDT and CDR2 is YNNKEL (reference sequence). As DNA, the CDR3 is TGTGCCAGCAGCCCTATCTCGAGATACAATGAGCAGTTCTTC. The encoded protein is CASSPISRYNEQFF.

This chain uses TRBV2 with TRBJ2-4; D call uncertain. Germline CDR1 is SNHLY and CDR2 is FYNNEI. V gave up 3 bases and J gave up 7 bases, with 10 bases separating them. The CDR3 loop spans 13 amino acids. CDR3 region: CASSDPPSNIQYF. In DNA form, the CDR3 reads TGTGCCAGCAGTGACCCCCCCAGCAACATTCAGTACTTC.